Listed here are 26 T cell receptor beta chains from one sample, sequenced in a study of tumor-infiltrating lymphocytes in primary liver carcinoma. Making TCR beta cDNA involved around 540 ng total RNA and a constant-region primer. ARM-PCR was slightly modified, and three nested multiplex PCR rounds with it gave rise to the TCR beta libraries. The first two PCR rounds used TRBV1-TRBV30 primers with a Cbeta primer, about 9 cycles each. TCRdb independently ran MiXCR on the multiplex PCR reads; one entry per CDR3 protein. The table has 95,000 to 100,000 distinct CDR3 sequences, around 71% seen once. Unsorted bulk tissue (about 20-30 mg) underwent RNA and DNA co-extraction. The sequencing input was liver tumor tissue from sampling region 2. Specified subset: tumor region T2, inferior pole. Source of these receptors: a woman aged 60-70 years with primary liver carcinoma and hepatitis B virus infection.

In DNA form, the CDR3 reads TGTGCCAGCAGCCAAGAGTCGGGAGGGCCAATCCATGAGCAGTTCTTC. Protein: CASSQESGGPIHEQFF. The chain recombines TRBV4-2 with TRBJ2-1; 8 nucleotides align to TRBD2. The junction had 9 bases not matched to a gene; V was cut back by 0 bases and J by 8 bases. Germline V gives CDR1 LGHNA, CDR2 YNFKEQ. The CDR3 extends over 16 amino acids.

The sample holds a few counts of this clonotype. A much larger clone differs from this one at a single base, so this may be a read error. This chain links TRBV12-3 or TRBV12-4 with TRBJ2-2, with D possibly TRBD1 on 5 matching bases. Trimming took off 6 bases at V and 7 bases at J, with 15 bases between the two ends. This CDR3 is built from 14 residues. In DNA, the CDR3 is TGTGCCAGCAGGAACGGCAGGGTTCACGGGGAGCTGTTTTTT. Its translation is CASRNGRVHGELFF.

This chain uses TRBV5-1 with TRBJ2-7; tentatively, D is TRBD2 (6 bases). The germline V and J ends were trimmed by 0 bases and 5 bases, with 18 bases remaining between them. CDR1 and CDR2 (germline): SGHRS, YFSETQ. The CDR3 has 16 residues. The DNA for the CDR3 is TGCGCCAGCAGCTTGGTTGGCGGGAAGGGTCAAAACGAGCAGTACTTC. The encoded protein is CASSLVGGKGQNEQYF.

This chain connects TRBV14 to TRBJ2-1; D perhaps matches TRBD2 (6 bases). V lost 9 bases and J 9 bases, leaving 27 bases between the germline ends. This CDR3 region has 16 residues. Germline V gene data show CDR1 as SGHDN and CDR2 as FVKESK. This CDR3 is CASNQVGGTGLGEQFF. The CDR3 coding sequence is TGTGCCAGTAACCAAGTGGGCGGGACTGGCCTTGGTGAGCAGTTCTTC. Full variable domain (outside the CDR3, taken from reference TRBV14 and TRBJ2-1): EAGVTQFPSHSVIEKGQTVTLRCDPISGHDNLYWYRRVMGKEIKFLLHFVKESKQDESGMPNNRFLAERTGGTYSTLKVQPAELEDSGVYFCASNQVGGTGLGEQFFGPGTRLTVL.

Note on this clonotype: A junction end diverges from the germline sequence, so it may reflect a read error. The chain uses TRBV11-2 and TRBJ2-5, with D perhaps TRBD1 or TRBD2 (5 bases each). The CDR3 has 13 amino acids. Per germline, CDR1 SGHAT and CDR2 FQNNGV. The CDR3 spells CTSSLDMGDHEYF. The DNA of the CDR3 is TGTACCAGCAGCTTAGATATGGGGGACCACGAATACTTC.

V is TRBV29-1 and J is TRBJ2-7; no reliable D call. V shed 1 base and J shed 7 bases, with 11 bases lying between them. The CDR3 spans 12 residues. Germline assignment: CDR1 SQVTM and CDR2 ANQGSEA. DNA for the CDR3: TGCAGCGTTGAAGGGTCCTCTGGTGAGCAGTACTTC. Residues: CSVEGSSGEQYF.

A remark on this clonotype: The junction shows a germline mismatch at one end, possibly a read error. The chain combines TRBV5-6 with TRBJ1-2, with D possibly TRBD1 on 6 matching bases. CDR3 length: 13 residues. Germline assignment: CDR1 SGHDT and CDR2 YYEEEE. Here the CDR3 reads CGSLFGQNYGYTF. CDR3 in DNA: TGTGGCAGCTTGTTCGGACAGAACTATGGCTACACCTTC.

This chain connects TRBV7-3 to TRBJ2-1; D gene uncertain. CDR1 is SGHTA, CDR2 FQGTGA, per germline. This CDR3 has 14 residues. Trimming took 5 bases from V and 6 from J, leaving 14 bases between them. In nucleotides, the CDR3 is TGTGCCAGCAGCCGTAGTGCCCAATTCAATGAGCAGTTCTTC. Its protein product is CASSRSAQFNEQFF.

About this clonotype itself: The conserved closing phenylalanine or tryptophan is absent in this CDR3, likely reflecting a read error. The rearrangement joins TRBV29-1 to TRBJ2-4; D unclear. CDR3 length equals 13 residues. The germline V gene has CDR1 SQVTM and CDR2 ANQGSEA. V lost 5 bases to trimming and J lost 3 bases, with 11 bases between them. The CDR3 coding sequence is TGCAGCGTTAGAGACGGCAGCAAAAACATTCAGTACCTC. It is translated as CSVRDGSKNIQYL.

With respect to this clonotype: At one end, the junction sequence differs from germline, possibly due to a read error. V and J are TRBV11-3 and TRBJ2-7; D may correspond to TRBD1 or TRBD2 (5 bases each). Germline CDR1 SGHNT, CDR2 YENEEA. The length of the CDR3 is 15 residues. The CDR3 loop is CASSFSPRDGYDQYF. CDR3 nucleotide sequence: TGTGCCAGCAGTTTCTCTCCCCGGGACGGCTACGACCAGTACTTC.

To note about this clonotype: It is likely a read error, because the conserved phenylalanine at the end of the CDR3 is missing. The rearrangement links TRBV11-1 to TRBJ2-1; D gene ambiguous. Germline CDR1 is SGHAT and CDR2 is FQDESV (reference sequence). CDR3 length: 13 amino acids. The CDR3 loop reads CASSLVTYNEQFS. The CDR3 DNA follows: TGTGCAAGCAGCTTAGTCACCTACAATGAGCAGTTCTCC.

The rearrangement links TRBV7-6 to TRBJ1-4; tentative D call: TRBD1 (5 bases). The CDR3 has 16 amino acids. Per the germline V gene, CDR1 is SGHVS and CDR2 is FNYEAQ. V was pared by 2 bases and J by 7 bases, with 17 bases between. The CDR3 here is CASSLWGYTAIEKLFF. The CDR3 DNA is TGTGCCAGCAGCTTATGGGGGTATACAGCTATTGAAAAACTGTTTTTT.

Concerning this clonotype: This may be a read error, as it is one base from a much larger clone. CDR3 coding DNA: TGTGCCGGCAGCCCAGGGCCTAGCGGTATAGACAATGAGCAGTTCTTC. Translating gives CAGSPGPSGIDNEQFF. This rearrangement joins TRBV7-9 to TRBJ2-1, with 7 bases identical to TRBD2. There are 16 residues in the CDR3. Germline V lookup: CDR1 SEHNR, CDR2 FQNEAQ (reference sequence).

Note on this clonotype: The junction differs from germline at one of its ends, possibly a read error. The chain links TRBV12-5 to TRBJ2-1, with 7 bases aligning to TRBD2. Germline loops: CDR1 LGHNT, CDR2 FRNRAP. This CDR3 spans 15 amino acids. This CDR3 reads CTSRLSSGLYNEQFF. As DNA, the CDR3 is TGTACTAGTCGTCTATCTAGCGGACTCTACAATGAGCAGTTCTTC. The whole variable domain, filled in from reference TRBV12-5 and TRBJ2-1, reads DARVTQTPRHKVTEMGQEVTMRCQPILGHNTVFWYRQTMMQGLELLAYFRNRAPLDDSGMPKDRFSAEMPDATLATLKIQPSEPRDSAVYFCTSRLSSGLYNEQFFGPGTRLTVL.

This clonotype occurred many times. The CDR3: CASSTGANTDTQYF. The CDR3 coding sequence is TGTGCCAGCAGTACTGGGGCTAACACAGATACGCAGTATTTT. V usage is TRBV12-3 or TRBV12-4 and J usage is TRBJ2-3, with TRBD1 as a possible D gene (5 bases). The CDR3 totals 14 residues. V lost 5 bases, J lost 2 bases, and 11 bases lay in between.

Notes on this clonotype: Compared with germline, one end of the junction differs, possibly owing to a read error. The gene calls are TRBV11-2 and TRBJ2-2; 12 nucleotides match TRBD2. Germline CDR1 is SGHAT and CDR2 is FQNNGV. The CDR3 totals 16 residues. The DNA for the CDR3 is TGTGCCGGCAGCTTACGACTAGCGGGAGATGCGGGGGAGCCGTTTTTT. Translating it yields CAGSLRLAGDAGEPFF.

A note on this clonotype: Compared with germline, one end of the junction differs, possibly owing to a read error. The genes are TRBV11-3 and TRBJ2-1; 9 bases are shared with TRBD2. CDR1 SGHNT and CDR2 YENEEA come from the germline V gene. This CDR3 region has 18 residues. The CDR3: CASSLGQGGRAGYNERLF. CDR3 coding DNA: TGCGCCAGCAGCTTAGGTCAAGGCGGGAGGGCCGGCTACAATGAGCGGCTCTTC.

About this clonotype itself: Relative to the germline gene, one junction end is altered; a read error may explain this. The V gene is TRBV4-2, the J gene TRBJ2-1; TRBD2 matches 8 bases. The CDR3 runs to 15 residues. Germline lookup yields CDR1 LGHNA and CDR2 YNFKEQ. The CDR3 DNA is TGTGCCAGCAGCCTCCCGGGACTAGGGTATAATGGGCAGTTCTTC. The encoded protein is CASSLPGLGYNGQFF.

The CDR3 bases are TGTTTCAGCAGTCCCAACAGCGGGAGACTGGGCGGGGAGCTGTTTTTT. Translating it yields CFSSPNSGRLGGELFF. This chain joins TRBV12-3 or TRBV12-4 and TRBJ2-2; 8 bases match TRBD2. The CDR3 is made up of 16 amino acids.

The rearrangement joins TRBV4-1 to TRBJ2-4; tentatively, D is TRBD1 (5 bases). Germline lookup yields CDR1 MGHRA and CDR2 YSYEKL. The CDR3 contains 18 residues. The germline V and J ends were trimmed by 3 bases and 3 bases, with 21 bases remaining between them. CDR3 coding DNA: TGCGCCAGCAGCCACCCCGGACACGGGTCAGGGTGCAAAAACATTCAGTACTTC. The encoded protein is CASSHPGHGSGCKNIQYF.

About this clonotype itself: The junction departs from germline at one end; a sequencing error may be responsible. The chain joins TRBV20-1 to TRBJ2-2; possibly TRBD2 for D (6 bases). The CDR3 contains 12 residues. Germline V lookup: CDR1 DFQATT, CDR2 SNEGSKA (reference sequence). DNA of the CDR3: TGCAGTGCTAGAGATCAACCCCGGGAGCTGTTCTTT. Its translation is CSARDQPRELFF.

J is TRBJ2-1 and V is TRBV20-1; 9 bases agree with TRBD2. The CDR3 is made up of 13 amino acids. The V and J ends lost 3 bases and 7 bases, in that order; junction bases with no gene match: 4. Germline V lookup: CDR1 DFQATT, CDR2 SNEGSKA (reference sequence). The chain's CDR3 is CSASKAGGNEQFF. Here the CDR3 DNA reads TGCAGTGCTAGCAAGGCGGGGGGGAATGAGCAGTTCTTC.

The chain carries TRBV18 and TRBJ1-1; TRBD1 matches at 7 bases. This CDR3 contains 15 residues. The germline V gene has CDR1 KGHSH and CDR2 LQKENI. The junction had 14 bases not matched to a gene; V was cut back by 5 bases and J by 8 bases. CDR3 amino acids: CASSNGQIRQGEAFF. The CDR3 DNA sequence: TGTGCCAGCTCAAACGGGCAAATCAGACAGGGAGAAGCTTTCTTT. Variable domain in full (rest from reference TRBV18 and TRBJ1-1): NAGVMQNPRHLVRRRGQEARLRCSPMKGHSHVYWYRQLPEEGLKFMVYLQKENIIDESGMPKERFSAEFPKEGPSILRIQQVVRGDSAAYFCASSNGQIRQGEAFFGQGTRLTVV.

Turning to this clonotype: The conserved phenylalanine or tryptophan normally closing the CDR3 is absent here, so this likely arose from a read error. The rearrangement uses TRBV6-6 and TRBJ1-2, with TRBD1 matching 8 bases. CDR3 length equals 15 residues. CDR1 MNHNY and CDR2 SVGAGI come from the germline V gene (reference sequence). The CDR3 nucleotides read TGTGCCAACAGTTCGCGGACAGGGTCTAACTATGGCTACACCTTA. Translation gives CANSSRTGSNYGYTL.

This clonotype came up many times. This chain joins TRBV6-6 and TRBJ1-5; tentative D call: TRBD1 (5 bases). Germline V lookup: CDR1 MNHNY, CDR2 SVGAGI (reference sequence). V was trimmed by 5 bases and J by 5 bases, leaving 13 bases between them. This CDR3 spans 14 amino acids. CDR3 amino acids: CASSPGGGDQPQHF. For the CDR3, the DNA is TGTGCCAGCAGTCCCGGGGGGGGTGATCAGCCCCAGCATTTT.

Points on this clonotype: One junction end does not reproduce the germline sequence, and a read error may be involved. The chain is built from TRBV12-3 or TRBV12-4 and TRBJ1-2; 10 nucleotides align to TRBD1. The CDR3 is 14 amino acids. CDR3 in DNA: TGTGTCAGCAGGAAGACAGGGGGCGACTATGGCTACATCTTC. Encoded protein: CVSRKTGGDYGYIF.